These 12 T cell receptor beta chains originate from one sample sequenced in a study of T cells expressing NK-cell markers. TCRdb re-called the 5' RACE reads, yielding one record per CDR3 amino acid sequence without DNA. The repertoire table contains some 410,000 distinct CDR3 sequences. The sequencing sample was made of blood T cells: a sorted CD56 or NKG2C T cell subset, CD4+ or CD8+ T cells, or bulk PBMC T cells (not recorded which). Source of these receptors: a woman aged 18-70 years in good health.

V gene TRBV20-1 combines with J gene TRBJ2-7; TCRdb picks TRBD2, but there is no DNA to check that call. CDR1 DFQATT and CDR2 SNEGSKA come from the germline V gene (reference sequence). This CDR3 is built from 14 residues. Here the CDR3 reads CSALVLATTYEQYF.

The chain is built from TRBV6-1 and TRBJ2-1; TCRdb reports TRBD1, a call that lacks DNA to check it against. The germline V gene encodes CDR1 MNHNS and CDR2 SASEGT. The CDR3 is 14 residues long. The chain's CDR3 is CASSTGTKYNEQFF.

The chain is built from TRBV20-1 and TRBJ1-6; TCRdb names TRBD1, which stays unverified in the absence of DNA. The CDR3 consists of 16 residues. Germline CDR1 is DFQATT and CDR2 is SNEGSKA (reference sequence). The CDR3 is CSARLSVQGTDSPLHF.

The chain uses TRBV2 and TRBJ1-2; TCRdb's D call of TRBD1 is untestable without DNA. The CDR3 has 15 amino acids. Germline V gene data show CDR1 as SNHLY and CDR2 as FYNNEI. CDR3 sequence: CASRNDRVPNYGYTF.

V and J are TRBV2 and TRBJ1-2. Germline CDR1 reads SNHLY; CDR2 reads FYNNEI. This CDR3 has 12 residues. CDR3 protein: CASTGRNYGYTF.

V gene TRBV4-2 combines with J gene TRBJ2-3; TCRdb's D gene call, TRBD1, goes unchecked for lack of DNA. The CDR3 is 16 amino acids. The germline V gene encodes CDR1 LGHNA and CDR2 YNFKEQ. CDR3 sequence: CASSQGQVQGTDTQYF.

The chain combines TRBV5-1 with TRBJ1-1; with no DNA, the TCRdb D assignment of TRBD1 cannot be verified. Germline assignment: CDR1 SGHRS and CDR2 YFSETQ. The CDR3 extends over 15 amino acids. This CDR3 reads CASSLDTGRNTEAFF. The full variable domain, in which reference TRBV5-1 and TRBJ1-1 provide the parts outside the CDR3, is KAGVTQTPRYLIKTRGQQVTLSCSPISGHRSVSWYQQTPGQGLQFLFEYFSETQRNKGNFPGRFSGRQFSNSRSEMNVSTLELGDSALYLCASSLDTGRNTEAFFGQGTRLTVV.

The V call is TRBV10-2, the J call TRBJ2-1; the D call from TCRdb, TRBD2, cannot be confirmed without DNA. Looked up from germline, CDR1 is WSHSY and CDR2 is SAAADI. This CDR3 is built from 15 residues. The CDR3 spells CASSEATFRRDEQFF.

The rearrangement joins TRBV7-2 to TRBJ1-5. Looked up from germline, CDR1 is SGHTA and CDR2 is FQGNSA. The CDR3 is made up of 14 amino acids. This CDR3 reads CASSPMVSNQPQHF.

CDR3 amino acids: CSARNRVTVPYDSPLHF. V gene TRBV20-1 combines with J gene TRBJ1-6; TCRdb returns TRBD1, unconfirmable since there is no DNA. CDR1 and CDR2 from the germline V gene are DFQATT and SNEGSKA (reference sequence). There are 17 residues in the CDR3.

V usage is TRBV7-2 and J usage is TRBJ2-7; TCRdb names TRBD2, which stays unverified in the absence of DNA. The germline gives CDR1 SGHTA, CDR2 FQGNSA. This CDR3 is built from 16 residues. CDR3 in amino acids: CASSLAPLAATYEQYF.

This rearrangement joins TRBV10-3 to TRBJ2-7. This CDR3 comprises 14 residues. CDR1 and CDR2 (germline): ENHRY, SYGVKD. This CDR3 is CAISDLGNPYEQYF.